This entry concerns a single T cell receptor (beta chain). What it binds is unknown. Culture proceeded for nine to ten days, and CD4+ T cells were then isolated. Of the BNT162b2 and mRNA-1273 vaccines, participants received two doses of one or the other. Clones were read by immunoSEQ multiplex PCR, and TCRdb kept only the in-frame ones, dropping some. The sample gives fewer than 75,000 clones, nearly 80% of which show up once; about 4.5% is in the top ten. V shed 0 bases and J shed 3 bases, with 12 bases lying between them. The CDR3 is 15 residues long. Germline V gives CDR1 LGHDT, CDR2 YNNKEL (reference sequence). The data originate from a study of vaccination effects on CD4 cells after COVID-19. About the study: Post-vaccine specimens arrived a median 72 days past the second dose. Study-level points and caveats: Sampling in the study covered few convalescent patients and included no early post-infection timepoints. Clones from infection and from vaccination both contracted markedly late after vaccination.

This TCR was recovered from a human donor who received a COVID-19 vaccine. Sample: CD4+ T cells from PBMCs cultured without peptide, taken after COVID-19 vaccination. V gene TRBV3-1 (or the pseudogene TRBV3-2) combines with J gene TRBJ2-7; D remains ambiguous. CDR3 coding DNA: TGTGCCAGCAGCCAAGATCACCTCGTCCTCTACGAGCAGTACTTC. Its translation is CASSQDHLVLYEQYF.